Listed below are T cell receptor beta chains from one sample, sequenced in a study of shared clonotypes between healthy human individuals. The assay was immunoSEQ multiplex PCR, and TCRdb's table has in-frame clones only and misses some. The table lists millions of clones, approximately 94% of them singletons. The sequenced sample was naive CD8+ T cells from PBMCs. The receptors here all came from a man between 18 and 35 years old in good health. Some clones in this sample may be carry-over from other donors' samples. Both conserved end residues are part of each CDR3.

V: TRBV5-1; J: TRBJ2-1; CDR3: CASSLSQTEQFF
V: TRBV7-6; J: TRBJ2-5; CDR3: CASSLSLGATQYF
V: TRBV29-1; J: TRBJ2-4; CDR3: CSAIMGTENIQYF
V: TRBV28; J: TRBJ1-2; CDR3: CASSLAVNYGYTF
V: TRBV7-9; J: TRBJ1-2; CDR3: CASSSGTGLYGYTF
V: TRBV4-1; J: TRBJ2-7; CDR3: CASSQEEQEDAIRQYF
V: TRBV9; J: TRBJ2-7; CDR3: CASSVGEGVVRYEQYF
V: TRBV11-2; J: TRBJ2-3; CDR3: CASSFRLAGEDTQYF
V: TRBV15; J: TRBJ2-3; CDR3: CATSGTLAGLAGAADTQYF
V: TRBV28; J: TRBJ2-2; CDR3: CASSSSTGELFF
V: TRBV27; J: TRBJ2-7; CDR3: CASSLGRNSYEQYF
V: TRBV19; J: TRBJ1-1; CDR3: CASSIDRRGLTEAFF
V: TRBV2; J: TRBJ1-1; CDR3: CASSEGGNTEAFF
V: TRBV9; J: TRBJ1-2; CDR3: CASSPGQGPYGYTF
V: TRBV11-2; J: TRBJ2-7; CDR3: CASSFGASAYEQYF
V: TRBV18; J: TRBJ2-1; CDR3: CASSPRRDWGNEQFF
V: TRBV27; J: TRBJ1-5; CDR3: CASSLVGSNQPQHF
V: TRBV4-2; J: TRBJ2-2; CDR3: CASSPRLAENTGELFF
V: TRBV11-2; J: TRBJ1-4; CDR3: CASSLGVPNEKLFF
V: TRBV7-9; J: TRBJ2-7; CDR3: CASSLDGRNYEQYF
V: TRBV28; J: TRBJ1-2; CDR3: CASSLSADYGYTF
V: TRBV19; J: TRBJ2-3; CDR3: CASSTRDRDPMHF
V: TRBV7-9; J: TRBJ2-1; CDR3: CASRETRGTTWDEQFF
V: TRBV5-6; J: TRBJ1-1; CDR3: CASSPLRYTEAFF
V: TRBV6-6; J: TRBJ2-3; CDR3: CASSPLGTSGDTQYF
V: TRBV4-3; J: TRBJ2-1; CDR3: CASSQDQGPKSAYNEQFF
V: TRBV27; J: TRBJ2-1; CDR3: CASSSSDRAYNEQFF
V: TRBV9; J: TRBJ2-1; CDR3: CASSGNGYNEQFF
V: TRBV6-1; J: TRBJ2-7; CDR3: CASSEARWTYEQYF
V: TRBV7-9; J: TRBJ2-7; CDR3: CASSIPDSGGRGEQYF
V: TRBV27; J: TRBJ2-2; CDR3: CASSSQGVAGVWVTGELFF
V: TRBV6-1; J: TRBJ2-7; CDR3: CASTQASYEQYF
V: TRBV28; J: TRBJ1-3; CDR3: CASSLLDGSSGNTIYF
V: TRBV4-1; J: TRBJ2-1; CDR3: CASSQVAGLAVNEQFF
V: TRBV6-5; J: TRBJ1-2; CDR3: CASSYLQEVDGYTF
V: TRBV27; J: TRBJ2-6; CDR3: CASGRGPGAGANVLTF
V: TRBV19; J: TRBJ1-4; CDR3: CASSPHPGGHGANEKLFF
V: TRBV30; J: TRBJ2-1; CDR3: CACYLTDDNEQFF
V: TRBV9; J: TRBJ2-3; CDR3: CASSDDRELYTDTQYF
V: TRBV14; J: TRBJ2-7; CDR3: CASSQVLFAYEQYF
V: TRBV10-2; J: TRBJ2-2; CDR3: CASTARGAGELFF
V: TRBV7-3; J: TRBJ2-1; CDR3: CASSLVGGQGSYNEQFF
V: TRBV7-9; J: TRBJ2-7; CDR3: CASSFPGTPYEQYF
V: TRBV7-8; J: TRBJ2-7; CDR3: CASTKNGLASFYEQYF
V: TRBV2; J: TRBJ2-1; CDR3: CASASPRSSGRAIASYNEQFF